This T cell receptor beta chain stems from a study of blood T cell repertoires in COVID-19. The overall study: Collection of acute and convalescent COVID-19 samples took place in the United States, Italy and Spain. Nucleic acid was either cDNA or gDNA, and it came from T cells, B-cell-depleted T cells, or PBMCs.

This clone has a single count. Produced via immunoSEQ multiplex PCR; TCRdb's table is partial and in-frame only. Found here are about 250,000 clones, around 85% of them singletons; the top ten hold approximately 8.7%. The clonotype comes from a woman older than 75 with acute or convalescent COVID-19. Sequencing was performed on peripheral blood.

CDR3 amino acids: CASKRGQILFAQPQHF. The CDR3 DNA is TGTGCCAGCAAAAGGGGGCAGATTCTATTCGCTCAGCCCCAGCATTTT. The chain employs TRBV2 and TRBJ1-5, with 7 bases aligning to TRBD1. The germline V gene encodes CDR1 SNHLY and CDR2 FYNNEI. The CDR3 is made up of 16 amino acids. V shed 7 bases and J 6 bases; nucleotides not matched to a gene: 15.